The 32 T cell receptor beta chains reported below all come from one sample, sequenced in a study of blood T cell repertoires in COVID-19. Method: immunoSEQ multiplex PCR; TCRdb's copy keeps in-frame clones and lacks some. The sample yields about 140,000 clones, about 86% seen once. Sequenced material: peripheral blood. The receptors were sampled from a woman aged 40 to 55 with acute or convalescent COVID-19.

The rearrangement joins TRBV4-3 to TRBJ1-5, with 9 bases fitting TRBD1. V gave up 0 bases and J gave up 2 bases; unmatched junction bases: 5. The germline V gene has CDR1 LGHNA and CDR2 YSLEER. The CDR3 has 17 residues. In DNA, the CDR3 is TGCGCCAGCAGCCAAGATTATGGGGACAGGGGCAATCAGCCCCAGCATTTT. Translating gives CASSQDYGDRGNQPQHF.

The rearrangement uses TRBV2 and TRBJ1-2, with 7 bases that match TRBD1. J lost 0 bases, V lost 3 bases, and 7 bases had no gene match. The CDR3 length is 16 residues. Germline CDR1 and CDR2: SNHLY and FYNNEI. Here the CDR3 DNA reads TGTGCCAGCAGTGATCGTCGGGACAGCCCTAACTATGGCTACACCTTC. It is translated as CASSDRRDSPNYGYTF.

This sequence joins TRBV4-3 and TRBJ2-2, with a weak D call TRBD1 (5 bases). V lost 0 bases and J lost 5, with 13 bases in between. CDR1 is LGHNA, CDR2 YSLEER, per germline. The CDR3 consists of 16 residues. CDR3 in DNA: TGCGCCAGCAGCCAAGATTTAAGGGGATATACCGGGGAGCTGTTTTTT. Translated: CASSQDLRGYTGELFF.

The V gene is TRBV18, the J gene TRBJ2-7, with 7 nucleotides matching TRBD2. Germline values: CDR1 KGHSH, CDR2 LQKENI. V dropped 3 bases and J dropped 2; count of bases not matched to a gene: 10. The CDR3 is 16 residues long. Here the CDR3 reads CASSPPAGRMPYEQYF. Here the CDR3 DNA reads TGTGCCAGCTCACCGCCAGCCGGGAGGATGCCCTACGAGCAGTACTTC.

V gene TRBV5-1 combines with J gene TRBJ1-2; TRBD1 matches 9 bases. Germline lookup yields CDR1 SGHRS and CDR2 YFSETQ. Trimming at V came to 2 bases and at J to 6 bases, leaving 2 bases not matched to a gene. CDR3 length equals 13 residues. CDR3 bases: TGCGCCAGCAGCTTACAGGGGGCGGATGGCTACACCTTC. This encodes CASSLQGADGYTF.

The rearrangement links TRBV5-6 to TRBJ2-5; TRBD1 matches 10 bases. J lost 4 bases, V lost 4 bases, and 10 bases had no gene match. Per the germline V gene, CDR1 is SGHDT and CDR2 is YYEEEE. The CDR3 is 16 amino acids. This CDR3 reads CASSVEGRTGGETQYF. The CDR3 DNA reads as TGTGCCAGCAGCGTGGAGGGGCGGACAGGGGGAGAGACCCAGTACTTC. The whole variable domain, remainder taken from reference TRBV5-6 and TRBJ2-5, is DAGVTQSPTHLIKTRGQQVTLRCSPKSGHDTVSWYQQALGQGPQFIFQYYEEEERQRGNFPDRFSGHQFPNYSSELNVNALLLGDSALYLCASSVEGRTGGETQYFGPGTRLLVL.

This chain connects TRBV5-1 to TRBJ1-5; D uncertain. CDR3 length: 16 amino acids. V dropped 0 bases and J dropped 2 bases, with 12 bases sitting between them. Germline values: CDR1 SGHRS, CDR2 YFSETQ. The chain's CDR3 is CASSLGVREGNQPQHF. The CDR3 region has the DNA TGCGCCAGCAGCTTGGGGGTTCGGGAGGGCAATCAGCCCCAGCATTTT.

Turning to this clone: Other nucleotide sequences from this sample produce the same CDR3. The chain links TRBV19 to TRBJ2-2; 9 bases are a match to TRBD2. This CDR3 spans 16 amino acids. The V segment lost 3 bases and the J segment 1 base; nucleotides outside the gene matches: 3. Germline CDR1 reads LNHDA; CDR2 reads SQIVND (reference sequence). The CDR3, as DNA: TGTGCCAGTAGTATTATAGCGGGAGAGAACACCGGGGAGCTGTTTTTT. Translated: CASSIIAGENTGELFF.

The CDR3 DNA follows: TGTGCCAGCAGCCCCCGGGGGGCCTCGGATGAGACCCAGTACTTC. It specifies CASSPRGASDETQYF. V usage is TRBV7-3 and J usage is TRBJ2-5; tentative D call: TRBD2 (7 bases). Trimming took off 5 bases at V and 5 bases at J, with 18 bases between the two ends. Per germline, CDR1 SGHTA and CDR2 FQGTGA. The CDR3 spans 15 residues.

The chain is built from TRBV6-5 and TRBJ2-3, with D tentatively TRBD2 (7 bases). The CDR3 extends over 15 amino acids. CDR1 and CDR2 (germline): MNHEY, SVGAGI. V gave up 10 bases and J gave up 0 bases, with 17 bases separating them. CDR3 bases: TGTGCCACTTGGGGGGGGCGGGGTAGCACAGATACGCAGTATTTT. Encoded protein: CATWGGRGSTDTQYF.

This chain joins TRBV27 and TRBJ2-3; 13 bases agree with TRBD2. The J segment lost 5 bases and the V segment lost 6 bases, leaving 14 bases of the junction unmatched. Germline loops: CDR1 MNHEY, CDR2 SMNVEV (reference sequence). The CDR3 is 18 amino acids. Written as DNA, the CDR3 is TGTGCCAGCAGCTCAAACCCTCGACTAGCGGGAGGTCAAGATACGCAGTATTTT. Protein product: CASSSNPRLAGGQDTQYF.

This sequence joins TRBV18 and TRBJ2-7; TRBD2 might be the D (5 bases). V shed 1 base and J shed 6 bases, with 10 bases lying between them. Germline V lookup: CDR1 KGHSH, CDR2 LQKENI. The CDR3 covers 13 residues. CDR3 region: CASSPQVLGEQYF. CDR3 sequence (DNA): TGTGCCAGCTCACCACAGGTACTAGGCGAGCAGTACTTC.

The chain uses TRBV2 and TRBJ1-1, with D unclear. Trimming stripped 5 bases from V and 8 bases from J, with 12 bases between. Germline V gene sequence: CDR1 SNHLY, CDR2 FYNNEI. This CDR3 spans 12 amino acids. The CDR3 coding sequence is TGTGCCAGCAGTACTGAACTAGGAGAAGCTTTCTTT. This sequence encodes CASSTELGEAFF.

The V gene is TRBV6-5, the J gene TRBJ2-7; a weak D match, TRBD2 (5 bases). V was pared by 0 bases and J by 2 bases, with 11 bases between. Germline loops: CDR1 MNHEY, CDR2 SVGAGI. The CDR3 length is 15 residues. The CDR3 spells CASSYSGERAYEQYF. The CDR3 DNA reads as TGTGCCAGCAGTTACTCCGGGGAGAGGGCCTACGAGCAGTACTTC.

The gene calls are TRBV2 and TRBJ1-2, with a tentative D call TRBD1 (6 bases). Germline V gene sequence: CDR1 SNHLY, CDR2 FYNNEI. The ends were cut back, 8 bases at V and 4 bases at J, with 11 bases in the middle. The CDR3 is made up of 12 amino acids. CDR3 coding DNA: TGTGCCAGCCGGGACAACTCCTATGGCTACACCTTC. Its translation: CASRDNSYGYTF.

A remark on this clone: A read error is possible here, since a much larger clone lies one base away. Additional DNA sequences in this sample encode the identical CDR3. The chain has TRBV30 and TRBJ1-1, with D hard to call. The CDR3 extends over 11 amino acids. Trimming left V 2 bases short and J 3 bases short, with 4 bases between. The germline CDR1 and CDR2 sequences are GTSNPN and SVGIG (reference sequence). CDR3 protein: CAWSPYTEAFF. CDR3 DNA sequence: TGTGCCTGGAGTCCGTACACTGAAGCTTTCTTT.

The chain recombines TRBV29-1 with TRBJ2-1; 7 nucleotides agree with TRBD2. The V gene's germline CDR1 is SQVTM and CDR2 ANQGSEA. The CDR3 is made up of 15 amino acids. The V gene end was trimmed by 6 bases and the J gene end by 8 bases; junction bases not matched to a gene: 16. Here the CDR3 DNA reads TGCAGCGTAGGAGGGAGGGAGTCACGTTACGATGAGCAGTTCTTC. It yields the protein CSVGGRESRYDEQFF.

The chain joins TRBV11-2 to TRBJ1-6; TRBD1 is a possible D gene (5 bases). Trimming removed 0 bases from V and 9 bases from J, with 9 bases in between. The CDR3 length is 14 residues. Germline CDR1 is SGHAT and CDR2 is FQNNGV. The CDR3 is CASSLDGTGSPLHF. The CDR3 region has the DNA TGTGCCAGCAGCTTAGATGGGACTGGTTCACCCCTCCACTTT.

The gene calls are TRBV5-8 and TRBJ2-7; 8 bases are shared with TRBD1. The germline V gene has CDR1 SGHTS and CDR2 YDEGEE. This CDR3 spans 16 amino acids. The ends lost 4 bases at V and 3 bases at J; junction bases unmatched: 12. The CDR3 region is CASSRTGQGTYYEQYF. CDR3 DNA: TGTGCCAGCAGCCGTACAGGACAGGGAACCTACTACGAGCAGTACTTC.

The chain carries TRBV11-2 and TRBJ1-2, with D maybe TRBD1 (5 bases). This CDR3 is built from 12 residues. The V end was cut by 5 bases, the J end by 4 bases, with 8 bases between. From germline, CDR1 is SGHAT and CDR2 FQNNGV. The CDR3 is CASSQGIYGYTF. The CDR3 DNA sequence: TGTGCCAGCAGCCAGGGTATCTATGGCTACACCTTC.

This chain connects TRBV7-2 to TRBJ2-3, with D unclear. The CDR3 runs 13 residues. The ends were cut back, 1 base at V and 6 bases at J, with 8 bases in the middle. CDR1 is SGHTA, CDR2 FQGNSA, per germline. The CDR3 DNA sequence: TGTGCCAGCAGCTTAGGCCCGGGTGATACGCAGTATTTT. Amino acids: CASSLGPGDTQYF.

The DNA of the CDR3 is TGTGCCAGCAGAGTAAGCGGGGTCCCCTACAATGAGCAGTTCTTC. Its translation: CASRVSGVPYNEQFF. V is TRBV3-1 (or the pseudogene TRBV3-2) and J is TRBJ2-1, with 7 bases aligning to TRBD2. This CDR3 has 15 amino acids. Germline CDR1 and CDR2: LGHDT and YNNKEL (reference sequence). V shed 6 bases, J shed 2 bases, and the junction held 7 bases outside the gene matches.

The gene calls are TRBV19 and TRBJ2-1, with unresolved D. The CDR3 length is 13 residues. Trimming cost V 7 bases and J 4 bases, with 11 bases left between them. Per germline, CDR1 LNHDA and CDR2 SQIVND (reference sequence). CDR3 residues: CASNGPNYNEQFF. In DNA form, the CDR3 reads TGTGCCAGTAATGGGCCTAATTACAATGAGCAGTTCTTC.

This clone was detected only once. The chain combines TRBV9 with TRBJ2-7, with a possible D match to TRBD2 (5 bases). CDR3 length: 15 residues. Trimming took 4 bases from V and 0 from J, leaving 14 bases between them. Germline loops: CDR1 SGDLS, CDR2 YYNGEE. In DNA form, the CDR3 reads TGTGCCAGCAGCCCTAAAGCGGAGAGCTCCTACGAGCAGTACTTC. Encoded protein: CASSPKAESSYEQYF.

V usage is TRBV3-1 (or the pseudogene TRBV3-2) and J usage is TRBJ1-1; D gene unclear. Germline lookup yields CDR1 LGHDT and CDR2 YNNKEL (reference sequence). Trimming pared 0 bases from V and 5 bases from J, leaving 16 bases between. The CDR3 runs to 16 residues. The CDR3 spells CASSQEGSGEGTEAFF. For the CDR3, the DNA is TGTGCCAGCAGCCAAGAGGGGAGCGGGGAAGGAACTGAAGCTTTCTTT.

The chain employs TRBV2 and TRBJ2-7; D may be TRBD2 (6 bases). Germline V gives CDR1 SNHLY, CDR2 FYNNEI. The CDR3 is made up of 13 amino acids. Between the trimmed V and J ends, which lost 6 bases and 0 bases, there was a span of 9 bases. The CDR3 DNA follows: TGTGCCAGCAGCATAGCGGTCTCCTACGAGCAGTACTTC. Translated, it gives CASSIAVSYEQYF.

This chain links TRBV18 with TRBJ1-5, with a possible D match to TRBD1 (5 bases). CDR1 is KGHSH, CDR2 LQKENI, per germline. V shed 9 bases and J shed 2 bases, with 8 bases lying between them. The CDR3 sequence is 12 residues long. CDR3 sequence (DNA): TGTGCCAGTCAGGGTGGCAATCAGCCCCAGCATTTT. Its translation: CASQGGNQPQHF.

The chain combines TRBV13 with TRBJ1-2, with D possibly matching TRBD1 (6 bases). The CDR3 covers 14 residues. Germline loops: CDR1 PRHDT, CDR2 FYEKMQ (reference sequence). Trimming pared 2 bases from V and 4 bases from J, leaving 11 bases between. CDR3 nucleotide sequence: TGTGCCAGCAGCTTAAGGGACACACCCTATGGCTACACCTTC. Its translation: CASSLRDTPYGYTF.

The chain joins TRBV11-2 to TRBJ2-7, with a possible D match to TRBD1 (5 bases). The CDR3 spans 15 residues. V dropped 4 bases and J dropped 4 bases, with 17 bases sitting between them. CDR1 is SGHAT and CDR2 is FQNNGV in the germline V gene. This CDR3 is CASSSAATVGYEQYF. The CDR3 coding sequence is TGTGCCAGCAGCTCGGCGGCGACAGTAGGATACGAGCAGTACTTC.

V gene TRBV19 combines with J gene TRBJ2-2, with a tentative D call TRBD1 (7 bases). The length of the CDR3 is 13 residues. Germline CDR1 is LNHDA and CDR2 is SQIVND (reference sequence). With 11 bases removed from V and 3 bases from J, the gap between germline ends came to 13 bases. CDR3 sequence (DNA): TGTGCCGTACAGGGGAGGCACACCGGGGAGCTGTTTTTT. Its translation is CAVQGRHTGELFF. Based on the CDR3 plus reference TRBV19 and TRBJ2-2, the full variable domain is DGGITQSPKYLFRKEGQNVTLSCEQNLNHDAMYWYRQDPGQGLRLIYYSQIVNDFQKGDIAEGYSVSREKKESFPLTVTSAQKNPTAFYLCAVQGRHTGELFFGEGSRLTVL.

The chain combines TRBV4-1 with TRBJ2-7, with D possibly being TRBD1 (6 bases). CDR3 size: 14 residues. Trimming took 1 base from V and 2 from J, leaving 9 bases between them. Germline V lookup: CDR1 MGHRA, CDR2 YSYEKL. DNA for the CDR3: TGCGCCAGCAGCCAAGTGGGACATACCTACGAGCAGTACTTC. Encoded protein: CASSQVGHTYEQYF.

The J gene is TRBJ1-1, the V gene TRBV24-1; D is uncertain. V shed 5 bases and J shed 8 bases, with 14 bases lying between them. The CDR3 spans 13 residues. Germline V gives CDR1 KGHDR, CDR2 SFDVKD. The CDR3 protein is CATSAPGGREAFF. CDR3 DNA: TGTGCCACCAGTGCCCCTGGCGGTCGCGAAGCTTTCTTT.